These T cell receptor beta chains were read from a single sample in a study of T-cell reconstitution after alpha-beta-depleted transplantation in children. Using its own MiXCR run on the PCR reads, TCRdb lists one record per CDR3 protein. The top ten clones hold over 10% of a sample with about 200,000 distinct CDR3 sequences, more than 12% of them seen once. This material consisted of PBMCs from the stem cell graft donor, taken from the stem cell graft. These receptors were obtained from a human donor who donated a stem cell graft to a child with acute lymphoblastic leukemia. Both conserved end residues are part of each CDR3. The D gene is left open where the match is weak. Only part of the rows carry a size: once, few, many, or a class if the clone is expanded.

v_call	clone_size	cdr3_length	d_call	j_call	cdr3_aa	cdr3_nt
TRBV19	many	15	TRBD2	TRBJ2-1	CASTATSVSYNEQFF	TGTGCCAGTACTGCGACTAGCGTATCCTACAATGAGCAGTTCTTC
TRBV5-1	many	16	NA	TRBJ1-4	CASSLYQVGGNEKLFF	TGCGCCAGCAGCTTATACCAGGTTGGAGGGAATGAAAAACTGTTTTTT
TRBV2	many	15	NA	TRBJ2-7	CASSPGRRTAGEQYF	TGTGCCAGCAGCCCGGGACGCCGAACCGCGGGAGAGCAGTACTTC
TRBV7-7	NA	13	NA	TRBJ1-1	CASSLHPNTEAFF	TGTGCTAGCAGCCTACACCCGAACACTGAAGCTTTCTTT
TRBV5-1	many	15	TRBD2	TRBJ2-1	CASSFGTNINNEQFF	TGCGCCAGCAGCTTCGGGACTAACATTAACAATGAGCAGTTCTTC
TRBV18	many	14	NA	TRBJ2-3	CASSPGVDTDTQYF	TGTGCCAGCTCACCGGGGGTCGACACAGATACGCAGTATTTT
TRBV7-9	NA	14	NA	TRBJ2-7	CASSLGVLGPEQYF	TGTGCCAGCAGCTTAGGGGTGCTAGGTCCCGAGCAGTACTTC
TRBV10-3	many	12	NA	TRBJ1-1	CAISAGLTEAFF	TGTGCCATCAGTGCAGGGCTCACTGAAGCTTTCTTT
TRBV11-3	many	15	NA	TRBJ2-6	CASSLHSSGANVLTF	TGTGCCAGCAGCTTACACAGCTCTGGGGCCAACGTCCTGACTTTC
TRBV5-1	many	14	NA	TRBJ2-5	CASKENDWEETQYF	TGCGCCAGCAAAGAGAACGACTGGGAAGAGACCCAGTACTTC
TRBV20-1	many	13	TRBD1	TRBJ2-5	CSAPGQTQETQYF	TGCAGTGCCCCGGGACAGACCCAAGAGACCCAGTACTTC
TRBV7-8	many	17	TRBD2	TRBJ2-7	CASSLAGLAGGVSEQYF	TGTGCCAGCAGCTTAGCCGGACTAGCGGGAGGTGTTAGCGAGCAGTACTTC
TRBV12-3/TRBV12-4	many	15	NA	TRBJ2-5	CASISGGSLRETQYF	TGTGCCAGCATCTCAGGGGGGAGTCTCCGGGAGACCCAGTACTTC
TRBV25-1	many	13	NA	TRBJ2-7	CASRGLVSYEQYF	TGTGCCAGCAGAGGGTTAGTCTCCTACGAGCAGTACTTC
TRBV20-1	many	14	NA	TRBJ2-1	CSTRRGGHYNEQFF	TGCAGTACGAGACGGGGCGGGCACTACAATGAGCAGTTCTTC
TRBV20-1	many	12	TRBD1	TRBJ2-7	CSATRTGNEQYF	TGCAGTGCTACCCGGACAGGGAACGAGCAGTACTTC
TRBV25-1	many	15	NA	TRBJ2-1	CASRGEWDRDNEQFF	TGTGCCAGCAGGGGAGAATGGGATAGGGACAATGAGCAGTTCTTC
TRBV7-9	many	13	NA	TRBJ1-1	CASSPVGEAEAFF	TGTGCCAGCAGCCCGGTAGGGGAGGCTGAAGCTTTCTTT
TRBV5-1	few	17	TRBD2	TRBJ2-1	CASSSALTSGRNNEQFF	TGCGCCAGCAGCTCCGCTTTAACTAGCGGGAGAAACAATGAGCAGTTCTTC
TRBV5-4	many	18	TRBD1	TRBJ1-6	CASSLGPGSGGAESPLHF	TGTGCCAGCAGCTTGGGCCCCGGGTCAGGGGGCGCGGAATCACCCCTCCACTTT
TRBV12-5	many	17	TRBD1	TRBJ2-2	CASGLASGQGITGELFF	TGTGCTAGTGGTTTGGCATCGGGACAGGGGATAACCGGGGAGCTGTTTTTT
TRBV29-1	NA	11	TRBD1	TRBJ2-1	CSADRGGEQFF	TGCAGCGCCGACAGGGGAGGTGAGCAGTTCTTC
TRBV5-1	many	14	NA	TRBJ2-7	CASAPRGTSYEQYF	TGCGCCAGCGCGCCGCGCGGGACTTCCTACGAGCAGTACTTC
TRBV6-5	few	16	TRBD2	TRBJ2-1	CASSYSTREGLNEQFF	TGTGCCAGCAGTTACTCGACGCGGGAGGGCCTCAATGAGCAGTTCTTC
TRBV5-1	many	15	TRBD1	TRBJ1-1	CASSLKTGWSTEAFF	TGCGCCAGCAGCTTAAAGACAGGGTGGAGCACTGAAGCTTTCTTT
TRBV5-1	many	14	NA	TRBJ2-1	CASSFGGLAVEQFF	TGCGCCAGCAGCTTCGGAGGGCTCGCCGTGGAGCAGTTCTTC
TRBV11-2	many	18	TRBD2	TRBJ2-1	CASSSRSLSGRARGEQFF	TGTGCCAGCAGCTCAAGATCACTTAGCGGGAGGGCCCGTGGTGAGCAGTTCTTC
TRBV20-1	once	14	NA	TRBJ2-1	CSGTYSRSYNEQFF	TGCAGTGGGACATACAGTCGTTCCTACAATGAGCAGTTCTTC
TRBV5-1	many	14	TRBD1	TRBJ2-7	CASKSPGQAYEQYF	TGCGCCAGCAAATCACCGGGACAGGCCTACGAGCAGTACTTC
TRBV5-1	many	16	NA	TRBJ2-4	CASSLDPGPAKNIQYF	TGCGCCAGCAGCTTGGATCCAGGGCCGGCCAAAAACATTCAGTACTTC
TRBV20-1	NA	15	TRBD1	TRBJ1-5	CSASSLGTGDQPQHF	TGCAGTGCTAGTTCGTTGGGGACAGGCGATCAGCCCCAGCATTTT
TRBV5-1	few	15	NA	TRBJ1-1	CASSPRYGGNTEAFF	TGCGCCAGCAGCCCGAGGTATGGAGGGAACACTGAAGCTTTCTTT
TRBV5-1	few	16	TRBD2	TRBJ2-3	CASSLVVAGVADTQYF	TGCGCCAGCAGCTTGGTGGTAGCGGGAGTGGCAGATACGCAGTATTTT
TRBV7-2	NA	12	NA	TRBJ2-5	CASSRYSGTQYF	TGTGCCAGCAGCCGTTATTCGGGGACCCAGTACTTC
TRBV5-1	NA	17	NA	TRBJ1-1	CASSLRSPGWANTEAFF	TGCGCCAGCAGCTTGCGCTCACCAGGGTGGGCAAACACTGAAGCTTTCTTT
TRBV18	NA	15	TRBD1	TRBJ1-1	CASSPETGANTEAFF	TGTGCCAGCTCACCAGAGACAGGGGCGAACACTGAAGCTTTCTTT
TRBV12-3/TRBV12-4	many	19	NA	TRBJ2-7	CASSPDIRGRLAGNYEQYF	TGTGCCAGCAGTCCAGACATCAGGGGGCGCCTAGCGGGGAACTACGAGCAGTACTTC
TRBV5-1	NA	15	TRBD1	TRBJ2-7	CASRLSPGQGYEQYF	TGCGCCAGCAGACTAAGCCCGGGACAGGGTTATGAGCAGTACTTC
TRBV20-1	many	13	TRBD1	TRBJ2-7	CSARDRSPYEQYF	TGCAGTGCGCGGGACAGGTCCCCCTACGAGCAGTACTTC
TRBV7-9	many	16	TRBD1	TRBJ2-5	CASSLGLGTGRETQYF	TGTGCCAGCAGCTTAGGGCTCGGGACAGGGAGAGAGACCCAGTACTTC
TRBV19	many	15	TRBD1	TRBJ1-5	CASSGDRGFGQPQHF	TGTGCCAGTAGTGGGGACAGGGGGTTTGGCCAGCCCCAGCATTTT
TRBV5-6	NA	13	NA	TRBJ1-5	CASSLGRNQPQHF	TGTGCCAGCAGCTTGGGAAGAAATCAGCCCCAGCATTTT
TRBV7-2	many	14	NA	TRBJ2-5	CASSLALEQETQYF	TGTGCCAGCAGCTTAGCACTAGAACAAGAGACCCAGTACTTC
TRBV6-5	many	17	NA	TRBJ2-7	CASSSEEGRVEGYEQYF	TGTGCCAGCAGTTCCGAGGAGGGCCGGGTTGAGGGATACGAGCAGTACTTC